The present TCR beta chain was sequenced within a study of CD8+ T cells in alopecia areata. At the level of the study: In an open-label trial, patients got 5 to 10 mg tofacitinib twice daily. The study gave tofacitinib for 6 to 18 months, then 6 months off drug. Study-level results: Across lesional scalp, and particularly alopecia totalis/universalis, clonality surpassed that of normal scalp.

It was from alopecia areata patients that lesional scalp punch biopsies and peripheral blood were collected. For this clone: Its cognate antigen is unknown.

Extraction of RNA preceded its reverse transcription into cDNA, which served as the sequencing template. Clones were read by immunoSEQ multiplex PCR, and TCRdb kept only the in-frame ones, dropping some. The data show approximately 12,000 clones, with more than 50% seen just once and 20% to 25% held by the top ten. Germline assignment: CDR1 MNHEY and CDR2 SVGAGI. This CDR3 spans 15 amino acids. V dropped 3 bases and J dropped 0 bases, with 9 bases sitting between them. The receptor comes from a human donor with alopecia areata. The chain combines TRBV6-5 with TRBJ2-1; no definite D call. Sequenced: skin. The CDR3 nucleotides are TGTGCCAGCAGTTATGGGCAAAACTCCTACAATGAGCAGTTCTTC. Translated: CASSYGQNSYNEQFF.